The next 13 T cell receptor beta chains were all read from a single sample in a study of cytomegalovirus exposure and HLA in healthy donors. The PCR used 60 Vbeta and 13 Jbeta primers. Some clones are missing from TCRdb's copy, which holds only in-frame ones; the method was immunoSEQ multiplex PCR. The sample holds 75,000 to 95,000 clones, nearly 80% seen once. The sequencing sample was made of PBMCs. These receptors originate from a woman between 40 and 55 years old in good health and CMV-seropositive.

This clone was found once. This chain links TRBV5-1 with TRBJ2-7; D is possibly TRBD2 (5 bases). V gave up 0 bases and J gave up 0 bases, with 10 bases separating them. The CDR3 has 15 amino acids. Germline V gene data show CDR1 as SGHRS and CDR2 as YFSETQ. CDR3 coding DNA: TGCGCCAGCAGCTTGGGGGTGGGGAGCTCCTACGAGCAGTACTTC. The encoded protein is CASSLGVGSSYEQYF.

V gene TRBV19 combines with J gene TRBJ2-1, with TRBD2 matching 7 bases. V lost 1 base and J lost 4; bases outside the gene matches: 4. CDR1 is LNHDA, CDR2 SQIVND, per germline (reference sequence). The CDR3 is made up of 15 amino acids. Here the CDR3 reads CASSIGGGRYNEQFF. In DNA form, the CDR3 reads TGTGCCAGTAGTATAGGGGGGGGTCGATACAATGAGCAGTTCTTC.

This clone came up a few times. The CDR3 reads CASSQELTGWSEKLFF. In DNA form, the CDR3 reads TGCGCCAGCAGCCAAGAACTTACAGGGTGGAGTGAAAAACTGTTTTTT. The chain uses TRBV4-1 and TRBJ1-4, with D tentatively TRBD1 (6 bases). This CDR3 is 16 amino acids long. The germline gives CDR1 MGHRA, CDR2 YSYEKL. The V gene lost 0 bases and the J gene lost 7 bases, with 15 bases spanning the gap.

The chain links TRBV9 to TRBJ2-7; 9 bases are a match to TRBD2. Unmatched junction bases numbered 6, after V lost 0 bases and J lost 2 bases. This CDR3 comprises 16 residues. CDR1 is SGDLS and CDR2 is YYNGEE in the germline V gene. CDR3 region: CASSVGGGRGAYEQYF. The CDR3 DNA is TGTGCCAGCAGCGTAGGTGGCGGGAGGGGGGCCTACGAGCAGTACTTC.

The chain links TRBV25-1 to TRBJ1-4; D uncertain. This CDR3 comprises 13 residues. V lost 3 bases and J lost 3, with 5 bases in between. Germline CDR1 and CDR2: MGHDK and SYGVNS. The CDR3 protein is CASSDTSNEKLFF. CDR3 bases: TGTGCCAGCAGTGACACTTCTAATGAAAAACTGTTTTTT.

V usage is TRBV18 and J usage is TRBJ2-2; 11 bases are shared with TRBD1. Germline CDR1 is KGHSH and CDR2 is LQKENI. The V segment lost 2 bases and the J segment 7 bases; nucleotides outside the gene matches: 12. This CDR3 region has 18 residues. The chain's CDR3 is CASSPKQDRGRVGGELFF. The CDR3 region has the DNA TGTGCCAGCTCACCAAAGCAGGACAGGGGGCGAGTGGGCGGGGAGCTGTTTTTT.

The rearrangement links TRBV2 to TRBJ2-1, with TRBD2 as a possible D gene (6 bases). The CDR3 runs 15 residues. Deletions cut 8 bases from V and 3 bases from J, with 17 bases between. Germline V gene data show CDR1 as SNHLY and CDR2 as FYNNEI. The CDR3 coding sequence is TGTGCCAGCGGAGGGGTCTCGCCAAACTACAATGAGCAGTTCTTC. It is translated as CASGGVSPNYNEQFF.

The rearrangement uses TRBV4-1 and TRBJ2-4, with 8 positions matching TRBD1. Trimming took 0 bases from V and 7 from J; bases not matched to a gene: 5. The CDR3 is 15 amino acids. Per germline, CDR1 MGHRA and CDR2 YSYEKL. CDR3 protein: CASSQDRTGKNIQYF. The CDR3 DNA reads as TGCGCCAGCAGCCAAGACCGGACAGGGAAGAACATTCAGTACTTC.

The V gene is TRBV4-3, the J gene TRBJ1-3; D is perhaps TRBD1 (5 bases). V shed 0 bases and J shed 0 bases, with 12 bases lying between them. The CDR3 consists of 17 residues. Per the germline V gene, CDR1 is LGHNA and CDR2 is YSLEER. The CDR3 sequence: CASSQDPQGPSGNTIYF. CDR3 bases: TGCGCCAGCAGCCAAGATCCGCAGGGTCCCTCTGGAAACACCATATATTTT.

The V call is TRBV25-1, the J call TRBJ1-1; no firm D call. This CDR3 contains 12 residues. CDR1 is MGHDK and CDR2 is SYGVNS in the germline V gene. Trimming stripped 5 bases from V and 4 bases from J, with 8 bases between. In DNA, the CDR3 is TGTGCCAGCAGTTGGGGAGGCACTGAAGCTTTCTTT. It translates to CASSWGGTEAFF.

This clone was seen a few times. This chain links TRBV6-4 with TRBJ2-1; D may be TRBD1 (6 bases). Trimming stripped 4 bases from V and 4 bases from J, with 11 bases between. This CDR3 spans 14 amino acids. Germline V gene sequence: CDR1 MRHNA, CDR2 SNTAGT. CDR3 protein: CASSAGTPYNEQFF. For the CDR3, the DNA is TGTGCCAGCAGTGCCGGGACACCTTACAATGAGCAGTTCTTC.

V and J are TRBV6-5 and TRBJ2-5, with D perhaps matching TRBD1 (5 bases). The J call may not be correct, given that the DNA end is closer to TRBJ2-7. Germline assignment: CDR1 MNHEY and CDR2 SVGAGI. CDR3 size: 14 residues. Here the CDR3 DNA reads TGTGCCACCACTGTACCGGGCAGGGCCTACGAGCAGTACTTC. Translated: CATTVPGRAYEQYF.

V gene TRBV5-1 combines with J gene TRBJ2-5; weak D call: TRBD1 (8 bases). Germline CDR1 and CDR2: SGHRS and YFSETQ. Trimming removed 7 bases at V and 4 bases at J, with 14 bases between. This CDR3 comprises 13 residues. The CDR3 sequence is CASATGGGETQYF. The CDR3 bases are TGCGCCAGCGCAACAGGGGGGGGAGAGACCCAGTACTTC. The full variable domain, with the rest looked up from reference TRBV5-1 and TRBJ2-5, is KAGVTQTPRYLIKTRGQQVTLSCSPISGHRSVSWYQQTPGQGLQFLFEYFSETQRNKGNFPGRFSGRQFSNSRSEMNVSTLELGDSALYLCASATGGGETQYFGPGTRLLVL.